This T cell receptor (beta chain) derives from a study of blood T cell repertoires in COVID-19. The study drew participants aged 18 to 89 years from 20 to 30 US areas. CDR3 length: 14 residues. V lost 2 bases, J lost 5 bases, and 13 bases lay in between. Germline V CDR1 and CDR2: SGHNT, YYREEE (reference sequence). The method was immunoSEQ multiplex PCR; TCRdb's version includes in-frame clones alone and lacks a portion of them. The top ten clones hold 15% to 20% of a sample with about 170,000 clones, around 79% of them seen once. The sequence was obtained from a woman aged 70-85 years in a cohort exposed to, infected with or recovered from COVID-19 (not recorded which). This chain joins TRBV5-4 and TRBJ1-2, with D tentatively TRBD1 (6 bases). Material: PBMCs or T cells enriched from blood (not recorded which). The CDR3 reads CASSLTGTLYGYTF. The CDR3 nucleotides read TGTGCCAGCAGCTTAACCGGGACACTATATGGCTACACCTTC.